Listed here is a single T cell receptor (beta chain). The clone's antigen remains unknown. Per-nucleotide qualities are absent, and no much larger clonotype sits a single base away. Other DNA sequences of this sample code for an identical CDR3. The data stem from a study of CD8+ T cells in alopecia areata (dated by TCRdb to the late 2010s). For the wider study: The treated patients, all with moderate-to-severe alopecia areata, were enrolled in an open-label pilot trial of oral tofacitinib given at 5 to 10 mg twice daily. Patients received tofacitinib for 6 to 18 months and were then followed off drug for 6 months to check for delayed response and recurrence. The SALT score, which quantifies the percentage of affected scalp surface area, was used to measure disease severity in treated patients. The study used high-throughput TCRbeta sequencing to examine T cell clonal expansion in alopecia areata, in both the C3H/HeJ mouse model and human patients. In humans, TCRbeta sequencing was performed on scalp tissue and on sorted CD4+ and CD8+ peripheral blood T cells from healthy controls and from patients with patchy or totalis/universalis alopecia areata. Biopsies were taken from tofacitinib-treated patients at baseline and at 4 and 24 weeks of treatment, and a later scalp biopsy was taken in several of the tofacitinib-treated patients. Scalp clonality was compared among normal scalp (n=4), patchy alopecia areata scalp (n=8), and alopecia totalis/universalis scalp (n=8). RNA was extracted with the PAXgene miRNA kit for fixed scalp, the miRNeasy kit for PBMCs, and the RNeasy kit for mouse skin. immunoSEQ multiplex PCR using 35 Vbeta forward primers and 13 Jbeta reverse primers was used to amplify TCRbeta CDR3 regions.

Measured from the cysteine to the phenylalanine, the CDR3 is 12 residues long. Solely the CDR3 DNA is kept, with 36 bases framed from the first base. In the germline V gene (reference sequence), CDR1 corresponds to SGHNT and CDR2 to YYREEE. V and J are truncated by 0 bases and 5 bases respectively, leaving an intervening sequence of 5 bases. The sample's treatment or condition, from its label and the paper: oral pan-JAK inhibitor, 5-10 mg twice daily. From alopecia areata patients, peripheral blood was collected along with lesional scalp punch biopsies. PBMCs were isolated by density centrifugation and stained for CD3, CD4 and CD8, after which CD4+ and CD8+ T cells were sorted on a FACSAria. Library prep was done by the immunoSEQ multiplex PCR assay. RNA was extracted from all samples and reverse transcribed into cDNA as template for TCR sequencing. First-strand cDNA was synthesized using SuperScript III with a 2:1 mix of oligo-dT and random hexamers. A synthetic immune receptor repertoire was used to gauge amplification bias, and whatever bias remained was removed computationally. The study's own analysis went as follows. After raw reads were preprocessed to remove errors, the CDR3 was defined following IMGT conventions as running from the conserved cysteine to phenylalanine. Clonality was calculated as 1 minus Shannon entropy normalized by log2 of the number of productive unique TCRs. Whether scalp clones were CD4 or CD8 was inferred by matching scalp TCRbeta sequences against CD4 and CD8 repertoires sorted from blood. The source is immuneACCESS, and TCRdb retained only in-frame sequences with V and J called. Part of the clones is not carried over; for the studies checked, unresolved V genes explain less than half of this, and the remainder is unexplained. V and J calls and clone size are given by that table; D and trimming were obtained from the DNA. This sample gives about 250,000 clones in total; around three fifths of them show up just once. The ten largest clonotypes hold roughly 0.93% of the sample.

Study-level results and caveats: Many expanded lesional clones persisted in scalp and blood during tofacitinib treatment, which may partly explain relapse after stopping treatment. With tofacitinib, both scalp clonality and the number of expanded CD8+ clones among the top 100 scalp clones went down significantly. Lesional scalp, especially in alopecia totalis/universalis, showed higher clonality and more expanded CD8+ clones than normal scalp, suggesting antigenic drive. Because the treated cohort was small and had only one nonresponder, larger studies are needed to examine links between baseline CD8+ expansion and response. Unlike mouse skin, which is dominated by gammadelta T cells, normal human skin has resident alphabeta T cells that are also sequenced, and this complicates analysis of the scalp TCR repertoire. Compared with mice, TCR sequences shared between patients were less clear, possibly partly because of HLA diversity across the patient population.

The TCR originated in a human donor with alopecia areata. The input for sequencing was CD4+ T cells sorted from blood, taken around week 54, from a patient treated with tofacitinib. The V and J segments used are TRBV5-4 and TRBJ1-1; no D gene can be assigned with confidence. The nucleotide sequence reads TGTGCCAGCAGCTTGGTGGGTACTGAAGCTTTCTTT. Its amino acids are CASSLVGTEAFF.